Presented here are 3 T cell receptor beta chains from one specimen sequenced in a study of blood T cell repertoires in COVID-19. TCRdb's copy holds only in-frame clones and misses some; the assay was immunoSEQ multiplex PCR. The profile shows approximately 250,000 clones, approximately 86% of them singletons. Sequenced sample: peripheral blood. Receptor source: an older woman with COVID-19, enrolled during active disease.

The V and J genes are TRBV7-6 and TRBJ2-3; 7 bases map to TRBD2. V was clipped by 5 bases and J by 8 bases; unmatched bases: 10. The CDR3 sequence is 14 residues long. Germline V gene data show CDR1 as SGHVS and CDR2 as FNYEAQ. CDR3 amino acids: CASSPAWGEGTQYF. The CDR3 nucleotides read TGTGCCAGCAGCCCAGCGTGGGGGGAGGGTACGCAGTATTTT.

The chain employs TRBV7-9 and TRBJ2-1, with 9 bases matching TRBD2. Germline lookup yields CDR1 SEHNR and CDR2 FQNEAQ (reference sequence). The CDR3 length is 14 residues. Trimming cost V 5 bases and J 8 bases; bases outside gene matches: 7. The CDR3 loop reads CASSPSAGGHEQFF. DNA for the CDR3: TGTGCCAGCAGCCCTTCGGCGGGAGGGCATGAGCAGTTCTTC.

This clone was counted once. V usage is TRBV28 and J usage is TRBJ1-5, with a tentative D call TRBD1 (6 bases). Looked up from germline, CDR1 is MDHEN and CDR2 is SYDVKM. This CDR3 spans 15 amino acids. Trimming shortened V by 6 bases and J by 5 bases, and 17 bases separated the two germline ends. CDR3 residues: CASRATGFTHQPQHF. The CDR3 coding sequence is TGTGCCAGCAGAGCCACAGGGTTTACGCATCAGCCCCAGCATTTT.